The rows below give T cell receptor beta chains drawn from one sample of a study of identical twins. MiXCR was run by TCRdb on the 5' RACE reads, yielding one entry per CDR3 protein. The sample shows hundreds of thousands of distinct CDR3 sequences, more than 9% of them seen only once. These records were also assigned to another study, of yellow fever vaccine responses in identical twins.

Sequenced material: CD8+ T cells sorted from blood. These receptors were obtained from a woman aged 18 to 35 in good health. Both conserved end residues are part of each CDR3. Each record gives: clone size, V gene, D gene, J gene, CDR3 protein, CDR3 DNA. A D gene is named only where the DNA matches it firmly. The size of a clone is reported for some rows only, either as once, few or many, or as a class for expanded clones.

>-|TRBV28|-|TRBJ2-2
CASSLSFGDPGELFF
TGTGCCAGCAGTCTCTCGTTTGGTGACCCCGGGGAGCTGTTTTTT
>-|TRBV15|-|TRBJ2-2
CATSRRRETGELFF
TGTGCCACCAGCAGACGACGGGAGACCGGGGAGCTGTTTTTT
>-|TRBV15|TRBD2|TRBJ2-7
CATSRDRIAGGVYEQYF
TGTGCCACCAGCAGAGATCGAATAGCGGGAGGGGTCTACGAGCAGTACTTC
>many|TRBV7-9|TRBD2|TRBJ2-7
CASSRGDEQYF
TGTGCCAGCAGCCGGGGGGACGAGCAGTACTTC
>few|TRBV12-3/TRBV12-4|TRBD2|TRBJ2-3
CASRVAGGNLDTQYF
TGTGCCAGCAGGGTAGCGGGAGGGAACCTAGATACGCAGTATTTT
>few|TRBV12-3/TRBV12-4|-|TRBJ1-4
CASSFGAGPRLFF
TGTGCCAGCAGTTTCGGGGCAGGCCCACGACTGTTTTTT
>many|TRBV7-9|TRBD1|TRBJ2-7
CASSMPDRAEQYF
TGTGCCAGCAGCATGCCGGACAGGGCCGAGCAGTACTTC
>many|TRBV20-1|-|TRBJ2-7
CSARQDVGPYEQYF
TGCAGTGCTAGGCAAGATGTGGGACCCTACGAGCAGTACTTC
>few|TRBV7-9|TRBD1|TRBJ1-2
CASSPPGQANYGYTF
TGTGCCAGCAGCCCTCCGGGACAGGCTAACTATGGCTACACCTTC
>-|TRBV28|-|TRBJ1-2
CASNLSRGRNYGYTF
TGTGCCAGCAATCTTTCTCGGGGCAGAAACTATGGCTACACCTTC
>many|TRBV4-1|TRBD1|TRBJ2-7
CASSQVAGTGFPLFYFEQYF
TGCGCCAGCAGCCAAGTCGCCGGGACAGGGTTCCCTCTCTTCTATTTCGAGCAGTACTTC
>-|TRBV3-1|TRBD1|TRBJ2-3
CASSHPGSDRAYTDTQYF
TGTGCCAGCAGCCATCCCGGTTCGGACAGGGCCTACACAGATACGCAGTATTTT
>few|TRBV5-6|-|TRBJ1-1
CASSFPKRRMNTEAFF
TGTGCCAGCAGCTTCCCGAAACGGAGGATGAACACTGAAGCTTTCTTT
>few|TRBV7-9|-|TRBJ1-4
CASDSSNEKLFF
TGTGCCAGCGACAGTTCTAATGAAAAACTGTTTTTT
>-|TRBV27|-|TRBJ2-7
CASSLTGFGEQYF
TGTGCCAGCAGTTTAACAGGTTTTGGCGAGCAGTACTTC
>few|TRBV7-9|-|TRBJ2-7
CASTEGREQYF
TGTGCCAGCACCGAGGGGCGCGAGCAGTACTTC
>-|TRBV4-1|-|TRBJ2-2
CASSQVGGGTGELFF
TGCGCCAGCAGCCAAGTAGGGGGTGGCACCGGGGAGCTGTTTTTT
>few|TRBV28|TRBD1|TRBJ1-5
CASTTRTGVRPGQPQHF
TGTGCCAGCACCACCAGAACAGGGGTTCGTCCGGGTCAGCCCCAGCATTTT
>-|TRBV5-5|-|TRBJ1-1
CASSTALRGTEAFF
TGTGCCAGCAGCACCGCTTTGCGTGGGACTGAAGCTTTCTTT
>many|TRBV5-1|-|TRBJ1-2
CASSPGPDANYGYTF
TGCGCCAGCAGCCCGGGACCGGACGCTAACTATGGCTACACCTTC
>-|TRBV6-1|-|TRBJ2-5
CASLNHLEGTQYF
TGTGCCAGCTTAAACCACCTAGAAGGGACCCAGTACTTC
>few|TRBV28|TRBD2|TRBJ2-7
CASRLAGGYEQYF
TGTGCCAGCAGACTAGCGGGAGGGTACGAGCAGTACTTC
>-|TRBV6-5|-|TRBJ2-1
CASSYTVSSYNEQFF
TGTGCCAGCAGTTACACGGTTTCCTCCTACAATGAGCAGTTCTTC
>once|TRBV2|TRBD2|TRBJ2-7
CASYAGGEQYF
TGTGCCAGCTACGCGGGGGGAGAGCAGTACTTC
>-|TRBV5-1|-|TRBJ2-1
CASSLKFRGVHDEQFF
TGCGCCAGCAGCTTGAAATTTAGGGGGGTGCACGATGAGCAGTTCTTC
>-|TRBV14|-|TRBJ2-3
CASSFVDGRSGTDTQYF
TGTGCCAGCAGTTTCGTGGATGGCAGGTCTGGCACAGATACGCAGTATTTT
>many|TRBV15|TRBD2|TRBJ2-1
CATSREGGGPYEQFF
TGTGCCACCAGCAGAGAGGGCGGGGGGCCCTATGAGCAGTTCTTC
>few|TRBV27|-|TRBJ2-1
CASSKVAVGLSNEQFF
TGTGCCAGCAGTAAAGTCGCCGTGGGCCTTTCAAATGAGCAGTTCTTC
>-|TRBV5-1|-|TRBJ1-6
CASSLDPRPNSPLHF
TGCGCCAGCAGCTTGGATCCCAGGCCCAATTCACCCCTCCACTTT
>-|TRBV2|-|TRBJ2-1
CASTQGSGSSYNEQFF
TGTGCCAGCACACAAGGTTCGGGGAGCTCCTACAATGAGCAGTTCTTC
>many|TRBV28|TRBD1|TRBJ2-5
CASSPGTGDHQETQYF
TGTGCCAGCAGTCCTGGGACAGGGGATCACCAAGAGACCCAGTACTTC
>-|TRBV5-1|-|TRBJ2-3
CASSSGDQDTDTQYF
TGCGCCAGCAGTTCCGGGGATCAGGACACAGATACGCAGTATTTT
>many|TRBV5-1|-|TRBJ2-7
CASSLDTYSYEQYF
TGCGCCAGCAGCTTGGACACCTATTCCTACGAGCAGTACTTC
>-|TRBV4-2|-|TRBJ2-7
CASSFKGLYEQYF
TGTGCCAGCAGCTTCAAAGGGCTCTACGAGCAGTACTTC
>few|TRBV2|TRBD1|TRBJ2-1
CASRHRGPTERGEQFF
TGTGCCAGCAGGCACAGGGGCCCTACGGAGAGGGGGGAGCAGTTCTTC
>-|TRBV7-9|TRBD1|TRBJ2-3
CASSPQGFADTQYF
TGTGCCAGCAGCCCACAGGGGTTCGCAGATACGCAGTATTTT
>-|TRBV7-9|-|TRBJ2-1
CASSSPRDRSPYNEQFF
TGTGCCAGCAGCTCCCCCCGCGACAGGAGCCCCTACAATGAGCAGTTCTTC
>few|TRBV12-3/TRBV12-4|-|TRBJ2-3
CASSPPGPQDTQYF
TGTGCCAGCAGCCCGCCGGGACCGCAAGATACGCAGTATTTT
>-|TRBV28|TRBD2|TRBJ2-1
CASSLRDRGREGPYNEQFF
TGTGCCAGCAGTTTGCGGGACAGAGGGCGGGAGGGCCCCTACAATGAGCAGTTCTTC
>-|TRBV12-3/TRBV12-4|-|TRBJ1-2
CASSLARGSPFNYGYTF
TGTGCCAGCAGTTTAGCGAGGGGAAGTCCTTTTAACTATGGCTACACCTTC
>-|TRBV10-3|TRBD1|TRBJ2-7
CAISNQTGGHEQYF
TGTGCCATCAGTAACCAGACAGGGGGCCACGAGCAGTACTTC
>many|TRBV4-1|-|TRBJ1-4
CASSQDRGTNEKLFF
TGCGCCAGCAGCCAAGACAGGGGAACTAATGAAAAACTGTTTTTT
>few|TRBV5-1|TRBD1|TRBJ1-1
CASSLEGQANTEAFF
TGCGCCAGCAGCTTGGAGGGACAGGCAAACACTGAAGCTTTCTTT
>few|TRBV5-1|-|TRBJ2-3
CASSLAGVVTDTQYF
TGCGCCAGCAGCTTGGCTGGGGTGGTCACAGATACGCAGTATTTT
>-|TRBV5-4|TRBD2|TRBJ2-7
CAISSGLAGARYTYEQYF
TGTGCCATCAGCTCCGGGCTAGCGGGAGCCCGGTACACCTACGAGCAGTACTTC
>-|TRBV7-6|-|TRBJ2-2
CASSPRTDATNTGELFF
TGTGCCAGCAGCCCCCGGACCGACGCTACCAACACCGGGGAGCTGTTTTTT
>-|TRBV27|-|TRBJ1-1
CASTGTSRPEAFF
TGTGCCAGCACCGGGACGTCCAGACCTGAAGCTTTCTTT
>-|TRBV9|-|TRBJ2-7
CASSVDDGSYYEQYF
TGTGCCAGCAGCGTAGACGACGGATCTTACTACGAGCAGTACTTC
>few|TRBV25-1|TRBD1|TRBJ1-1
CASGTGGWTEAFF
TGTGCCAGCGGGACAGGGGGCTGGACTGAAGCTTTCTTT
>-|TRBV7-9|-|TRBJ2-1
CASSPAARAYNEQFF
TGTGCCAGCAGCCCAGCTGCCCGGGCCTACAATGAGCAGTTCTTC
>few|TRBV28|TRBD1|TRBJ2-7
CASAPTGGYEQYF
TGTGCCAGCGCTCCCACAGGGGGCTACGAGCAGTACTTC
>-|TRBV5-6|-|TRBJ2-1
CASSLRGWANEQFF
TGTGCCAGCAGCTTGAGGGGTTGGGCCAATGAGCAGTTCTTC
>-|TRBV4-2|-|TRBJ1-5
CASSQDPSGGGVQPQHF
TGTGCCAGCAGCCAAGATCCTTCCGGGGGGGGTGTCCAGCCCCAGCATTTT
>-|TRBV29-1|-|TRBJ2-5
CSVIRFGFRETQYF
TGCAGCGTTATTCGTTTCGGGTTTCGGGAGACCCAGTACTTC
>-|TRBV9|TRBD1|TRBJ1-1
CASSISGGAGTEAFF
TGTGCCAGCAGCATCTCAGGGGGCGCGGGGACTGAAGCTTTCTTT
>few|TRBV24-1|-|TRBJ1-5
CATSDFTENQPQHF
TGTGCCACCAGTGATTTTACCGAAAATCAGCCCCAGCATTTT
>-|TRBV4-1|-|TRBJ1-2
CASSQDAQGYTF
TGCGCCAGCAGCCAAGATGCACAGGGCTACACCTTC
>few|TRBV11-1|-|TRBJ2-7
CASSEWIFGAQRDYEQYF
TGTGCCAGCAGCGAGTGGATCTTCGGCGCACAAAGGGACTACGAGCAGTACTTC
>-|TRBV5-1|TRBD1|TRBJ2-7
CASSDRDRPHEQYF
TGCGCCAGCAGCGACCGGGACAGACCTCACGAGCAGTACTTC